These 16 T cell receptor beta chains originate from one sample sequenced in a study of spatial heterogeneity in lung cancer. MiXCR, applied by TCRdb to the 5' RACE reads, yields one record per CDR3 protein. Of fewer than 6,500 distinct CDR3 sequences in the sample, about an eighth were seen once. Time point indicated: sample taken at primary tumor resection. The sample here was normal lung tissue next to the tumor, taken at surgery. Every receptor here comes from a female donor with early-stage non-small cell lung cancer.

This clonotype showed up just a few times. V usage is TRBV12-3 or TRBV12-4 and J usage is TRBJ1-2, with D possibly being TRBD1 (6 bases). V was pared by 8 bases and J by 7 bases, with 17 bases between. The CDR3 length is 13 residues. Written as DNA, the CDR3 is TGTGCCAGCGGCGTGGGGGGGCCGAGTGGCTACACCTTC. This gives the protein CASGVGGPSGYTF.

This clonotype was recorded a few times. The chain combines TRBV5-1 with TRBJ2-1, with D perhaps matching TRBD2 (5 bases). The CDR3 runs 15 residues. Germline values: CDR1 SGHRS, CDR2 YFSETQ. Trimming cost V 2 bases and J 6 bases, with 15 bases left between them. In nucleotides, the CDR3 is TGCGCCAGCAGCTTCTCAGCGGTCCCGCCCAATGAGCAGTTCTTC. The encoded protein is CASSFSAVPPNEQFF.

This clonotype was recorded at least ten times. CDR3 loop: CASSTGGAGVEQFF. CDR3 nucleotide sequence: TGTGCCAGCAGCACGGGGGGGGCCGGGGTTGAGCAGTTCTTC. This chain links TRBV11-2 with TRBJ2-1; TRBD2 agrees at 8 bases. The junction had 9 bases not matched to a gene; V was cut back by 5 bases and J by 9 bases. This CDR3 region has 14 residues. Per germline, CDR1 SGHAT and CDR2 FQNNGV.

The sample holds many counts of this clonotype. This chain joins TRBV25-1 and TRBJ1-1, with 7 bases aligning to TRBD1. The V segment lost 5 bases and the J segment 2 bases; nucleotides outside the gene matches: 8. The CDR3 extends over 15 amino acids. The V gene's germline CDR1 is MGHDK and CDR2 SYGVNS. The chain's CDR3 is CASSLRGQLNTEAFF. As DNA, the CDR3 is TGTGCCAGCAGTTTAAGGGGACAGCTAAACACTGAAGCTTTCTTT.

The V call is TRBV2, the J call TRBJ2-5; D uncertain. Deletions cut 8 bases from V and 5 bases from J, with 15 bases between. This CDR3 is built from 13 residues. Germline-derived CDR1 and CDR2 are SNHLY and FYNNEI. The chain's CDR3 is CASSRTFGETQYF. Written as DNA, the CDR3 is TGTGCCAGCTCCCGCACGTTCGGCGAGACCCAGTACTTC. The full variable domain, rest sourced from reference TRBV2 and TRBJ2-5, is EPEVTQTPSHQVTQMGQEVILRCVPISNHLYFYWYRQILGQKVEFLVSFYNNEISEKSEIFDDQFSVERPDGSNFTLKIRSTKLEDSAMYFCASSRTFGETQYFGPGTRLLVL.

By proportion, this clonotype is medium-sized. The chain is built from TRBV11-2 and TRBJ2-2; D not certain. The CDR3 has 14 amino acids. V lost 3 bases, J lost 7 bases, and 12 bases lay in between. Germline V gene sequence: CDR1 SGHAT, CDR2 FQNNGV. CDR3 region: CASSFTKIVGELFF. Written as DNA, the CDR3 is TGTGCCAGCAGCTTTACCAAGATAGTCGGGGAGCTGTTTTTT.

This clonotype is large by share. The chain joins TRBV4-1 to TRBJ2-1, with D maybe TRBD2 (6 bases). There are 16 residues in the CDR3. Germline V gene lookup returns CDR1 MGHRA and CDR2 YSYEKL. The germline V and J ends were trimmed by 4 bases and 0 bases, with 13 bases remaining between them. CDR3 in amino acids: CASSRSRDSSYNEQFF. The CDR3 coding sequence is TGCGCCAGCAGCCGATCCCGGGACTCCTCCTACAATGAGCAGTTCTTC.

The chain couples TRBV4-1 to TRBJ1-1; TRBD1 might be the D (6 bases). There are 13 residues in the CDR3. Deletions cut 4 bases from V and 7 bases from J, with 13 bases between. The germline V gene has CDR1 MGHRA and CDR2 YSYEKL. The CDR3 loop is CASSLPEGGEAFF. The CDR3 bases are TGCGCCAGCAGCCTCCCCGAGGGGGGTGAAGCTTTCTTT.

The genes are TRBV20-1 and TRBJ1-6; the match to TRBD1 covers 8 bases. The CDR3 runs to 16 residues. V gave up 0 bases and J gave up 6 bases; unmatched junction bases: 7. The germline CDR1 and CDR2 sequences are DFQATT and SNEGSKA (reference sequence). The CDR3 sequence is CSARDSSRGPNSPLHF. In DNA, the CDR3 is TGCAGTGCTAGAGATTCGTCCAGGGGGCCTAATTCACCCCTCCACTTT.

This clonotype appeared many times. The rearrangement joins TRBV29-1 to TRBJ2-2, with TRBD1 identical over 8 bases. V lost 7 bases and J lost 6; bases outside the gene matches: 10. This CDR3 has 14 amino acids. CDR1 and CDR2 (germline): SQVTM, ANQGSEA. The CDR3 DNA reads TGCAGCGCCGGCGGACAGGGTTCGGCCGGGGAGCTGTTTTTT. Its translation: CSAGGQGSAGELFF.

The chain carries TRBV28 and TRBJ2-7, with D perhaps given as TRBD1 or TRBD2 (5 bases each). This CDR3 is 14 amino acids long. The V end was cut by 4 bases, the J end by 3 bases, with 13 bases between. Germline assignment: CDR1 MDHEN and CDR2 SYDVKM. This chain's CDR3 is CASSSGTAVYEQYF. In DNA form, the CDR3 reads TGTGCCAGCAGTTCCGGGACGGCTGTCTACGAGCAGTACTTC.

The rearrangement uses TRBV30 and TRBJ1-4, with D possibly being TRBD1 (5 bases). CDR3 length: 15 amino acids. Trimming left V 4 bases short and J 7 bases short, with 19 bases between. Per the germline V gene, CDR1 is GTSNPN and CDR2 is SVGIG (reference sequence). The CDR3, as DNA: TGTGCCTGGACCCCTCCGACAGACCCAGGTGAAAAACTGTTTTTT. Translation: CAWTPPTDPGEKLFF.

This rearrangement joins TRBV20-1 to TRBJ2-5; 11 nucleotides align to TRBD2. Germline assignment: CDR1 DFQATT and CDR2 SNEGSKA (reference sequence). The V and J ends lost 4 bases and 2 bases, in that order; junction bases with no gene match: 3. The CDR3 extends over 14 amino acids. Written as DNA, the CDR3 is TGCAGTGCTACTAGCGGGAGGTTACAAGAGACCCAGTACTTC. Its protein is CSATSGRLQETQYF.

This clonotype was counted only a few times. This chain uses TRBV27 with TRBJ1-1; no firm D call. CDR3 length: 13 amino acids. The V end was cut by 3 bases, the J end by 1 base, with 6 bases between. Germline V gives CDR1 MNHEY, CDR2 SMNVEV (reference sequence). The chain's CDR3 is CASSFDQNTEAFF. CDR3 bases: TGTGCCAGCAGTTTTGATCAGAACACTGAAGCTTTCTTT.

This clonotype was detected many times. This chain uses TRBV10-3 with TRBJ2-3; D ambiguous. The CDR3 is 13 residues long. The ends were cut back, 2 bases at V and 2 bases at J, with 5 bases in the middle. Germline CDR1 ENHRY, CDR2 SYGVKD. The CDR3 here is CAISERATDTQYF. CDR3 sequence (DNA): TGTGCCATCAGTGAGCGAGCCACAGATACGCAGTATTTT.

This clonotype appeared many times. The chain has TRBV12-3 or TRBV12-4 and TRBJ2-3; D ambiguous. The CDR3 loop spans 15 amino acids. The germline V and J ends were trimmed by 2 bases and 0 bases, with 9 bases remaining between them. The CDR3 protein is CASSLQMGSTDTQYF. The CDR3 DNA follows: TGTGCCAGCAGTTTACAAATGGGCAGCACAGATACGCAGTATTTT.